This TCR beta chain was found in a study of blood T cell repertoires in COVID-19. About the study: Nucleic acid was either cDNA or gDNA, and it came from T cells, B-cell-depleted T cells, or PBMCs.

With 5 bases clipped from V and 4 bases from J, the junction kept 12 bases outside the gene matches. The germline V gene has CDR1 SEHNR and CDR2 FQNEAQ (reference sequence). The length of the CDR3 is 16 residues. Seattle researchers signed up patients amid active infection and tracked them longitudinally. Data came from immunoSEQ multiplex PCR; TCRdb stores just in-frame clones and leaves some out. The table has some 320,000 clones, over 85% seen once. The chain combines TRBV7-9 with TRBJ2-3; 7 nucleotides agree with TRBD1. Sequencing input: peripheral blood. This TCR came from a woman in her 30s with COVID-19, enrolled during active disease. This chain's CDR3 is CASSARGFSLADTQYF. In nucleotides, the CDR3 is TGTGCCAGCAGCGCCAGGGGGTTCTCTCTCGCAGATACGCAGTATTTT.